The table lists the clone carrying this T cell receptor (beta chain) with a few counts. Germline CDR1 and CDR2: SGDLS and YYNGEE. Unmatched junction bases numbered 7, after V lost 7 bases and J lost 6 bases. The length of the CDR3 is 14 residues. The data were taken from a study of T cells in localized non-small cell lung cancer. This table comes from immunoSEQ multiplex PCR, and its TCRdb copy is limited to in-frame clones, with some not included. The sample includes 2,100 or so clones, around 20% seen only once; the top ten take around 10%. The genes are TRBV9 and TRBJ2-2; 9 bases agree with TRBD2. This sequence originates from a man aged 40 to 70 with stage I squamous cell lung carcinoma. The material was lung tumor tissue, obtained before any cancer treatment. The CDR3 DNA sequence: TGTGCCAGCCGGAGTAGCGGGAGAGCCGGGGAGCTGTTTTTT. Its translation is CASRSSGRAGELFF.